Listed here are 17 T cell receptor beta chains from one sample, sequenced in a study of vaccination effects on CD4 cells after COVID-19. Sequencing was preceded by expansion of antigen-specific CD4+ T cells with viral peptide pools in the ViraFEST assay. Researchers isolated CD4+ T cells once approximately 10 days of culture had elapsed. Two doses of BNT162b2 or mRNA-1273 vaccine were administered to participants. Antigens of these TCRs are unknown. Sequencing was performed with immunoSEQ multiplex PCR; in TCRdb, only in-frame clones are kept and a portion is missing. The sample lists about 25,000 clones; 69% were seen once. Sequenced material: CD4+ T cells from PBMCs cultured with SARS-CoV-2 spike peptides, taken after COVID-19 vaccination. The source of these receptors is a human donor who received a COVID-19 vaccine.

This rearrangement joins TRBV15 to TRBJ2-3; 9 positions agree with TRBD2. The trim removed 0 bases at V and 4 bases at J, leaving 2 bases unmatched. Looked up from germline, CDR1 is LNHNV and CDR2 is YYDKDF (reference sequence). The CDR3 contains 15 residues. The CDR3 nucleotides are TGTGCCACCAGCAGAGATGCGGGGGGGTCAGATACGCAGTATTTT. This gives the protein CATSRDAGGSDTQYF.

This chain connects TRBV11-2 to TRBJ2-7, with 9 bases matching TRBD2. V lost 2 bases, J lost 4 bases, and 9 bases stayed unmatched. This CDR3 has 16 residues. Germline V gene lookup returns CDR1 SGHAT and CDR2 FQNNGV. In DNA form, the CDR3 reads TGTGCCAGCAGCTTACACTTTAGCGGGAGCAAATACGAGCAGTACTTC. Encoded protein: CASSLHFSGSKYEQYF.

In regard to this clone: Relative to the germline gene, one junction end is altered; a read error may explain this. This rearrangement joins TRBV4-1 to TRBJ1-5, with 8 nucleotides matching TRBD1. Germline assignment: CDR1 MGHRA and CDR2 YSYEKL. The CDR3 runs to 17 residues. In DNA, the CDR3 is TGCGCCAGCAGTCAAGGCGTGGGCAGGGGGCGACTTCAGCCCCAGCATTTT. It specifies CASSQGVGRGRLQPQHF.

V is TRBV11-2 and J is TRBJ1-1, with TRBD1 matching 8 bases. The V gene end was trimmed by 3 bases and the J gene end by 4 bases; junction bases not matched to a gene: 4. The CDR3 length is 14 residues. CDR1 and CDR2 (germline): SGHAT, FQNNGV. CDR3 sequence reads: CASSLNRGGTEAFF. The CDR3 bases are TGTGCCAGCAGCTTGAACAGGGGGGGCACTGAAGCTTTCTTT.

The chain recombines TRBV2 with TRBJ2-5; TRBD1 matches 7 bases. Germline V gene lookup returns CDR1 SNHLY and CDR2 FYNNEI. The CDR3 consists of 13 residues. V gave up 2 bases and J gave up 4 bases; unmatched junction bases: 1. The DNA of the CDR3 is TGTGCCAGCAGTGAATACAGGGGAGAGACCCAGTACTTC. Amino acids: CASSEYRGETQYF.

The chain couples TRBV2 to TRBJ1-1; D not resolved. The CDR3 covers 16 residues. V gave up 4 bases and J gave up 1 base, with 16 bases separating them. Germline lookup yields CDR1 SNHLY and CDR2 FYNNEI. The CDR3 bases are TGTGCCAGCAGTGTTCAAGGGTCGAGGAGGAACACTGAAGCTTTCTTT. It translates to CASSVQGSRRNTEAFF.

The chain uses TRBV15 and TRBJ2-5, with 8 bases fitting TRBD1. The germline gives CDR1 LNHNV, CDR2 YYDKDF (reference sequence). CDR3 length equals 18 residues. V trimming: 3 bases; J trimming: 1 base; junction bases outside the gene matches: 13. CDR3 sequence (DNA): TGTGCCACCAGCAGGCAATACTTAGGGGGACAGGCCCAAGAGACCCAGTACTTC. Residues: CATSRQYLGGQAQETQYF.

V is TRBV5-5 and J is TRBJ1-1, with 7 nucleotides matching TRBD1. The CDR3 extends over 14 amino acids. Germline assignment: CDR1 SGHKS and CDR2 YYEKEE (reference sequence). J gave up 5 bases and V 4 bases, and 8 bases lay outside the gene matches. The CDR3 nucleotides are TGTGCCAGCAGCACTTCCAGGGGGTTGACTGAAGCTTTCTTT. Its translation: CASSTSRGLTEAFF. Full variable domain (outside the CDR3, taken from reference TRBV5-5 and TRBJ1-1): DAGVTQSPTHLIKTRGQQVTLRCSPISGHKSVSWYQQVLGQGPQFIFQYYEKEERGRGNFPDRFSARQFPNYSSELNVNALLLGDSALYLCASSTSRGLTEAFFGQGTRLTVV.

The rearrangement uses TRBV6-5 and TRBJ2-7; tentatively, D is TRBD1 (6 bases). The V and J ends lost 1 base and 3 bases respectively, with 13 bases between them. The length of the CDR3 is 15 residues. Per the germline V gene, CDR1 is MNHEY and CDR2 is SVGAGI. The DNA for the CDR3 is TGTGCCAGCAGTTACTACAGGGTCTCGGGCTACGAGCAGTACTTC. Protein sequence: CASSYYRVSGYEQYF.

A few counts support this clone. The chain links TRBV5-8 to TRBJ1-2, with D tentatively TRBD1 (5 bases). In germline, CDR1 is SGHTS, CDR2 YDEGEE. V shed 4 bases and J shed 8 bases, with 15 bases lying between them. The CDR3 is 13 residues long. The CDR3 DNA sequence: TGTGCCAGCAGCCAAAACGCAGGGAGAGGCTACACCTTC. It is translated as CASSQNAGRGYTF.

The J gene is TRBJ2-2, the V gene TRBV14, with 13 bases aligning to TRBD2. Germline V CDR1 and CDR2: SGHDN, FVKESK. This CDR3 comprises 16 residues. The junction had 3 bases not matched to a gene; V was cut back by 2 bases and J by 6 bases. The CDR3 protein is CASSQIGLAGAGELFF. CDR3 DNA: TGTGCCAGCAGCCAAATCGGACTAGCGGGGGCCGGGGAGCTGTTTTTT.

This chain connects TRBV29-1 to TRBJ2-7; unclear D gene. The CDR3 sequence is 14 residues long. Germline V gene lookup returns CDR1 SQVTM and CDR2 ANQGSEA. V was cut by 4 bases and J by 3 bases, with 16 bases left in between. The CDR3 coding sequence is TGCAGCGTTGGCCTGCAGGACCTGGGCTACGAGCAGTACTTC. It is translated as CSVGLQDLGYEQYF.

The V and J genes are TRBV18 and TRBJ1-1, with no clear D. The ends were cut back, 4 bases at V and 1 base at J, with 10 bases in the middle. The CDR3 is 14 amino acids. CDR1 is KGHSH, CDR2 LQKENI, per germline. The CDR3 is CASSQQSTNTEAFF. In DNA form, the CDR3 reads TGTGCCAGCTCACAACAGAGTACGAACACTGAAGCTTTCTTT.

This chain links TRBV5-1 with TRBJ1-6; tentative D call: TRBD1 (6 bases). With 3 bases removed from V and 2 bases from J, the gap between germline ends came to 18 bases. The germline V gene encodes CDR1 SGHRS and CDR2 YFSETQ. The CDR3 is 18 residues long. CDR3 amino acids: CASSSRGGTTAYNSPLHF. In DNA form, the CDR3 reads TGCGCCAGCAGCTCGAGAGGTGGGACAACCGCCTATAATTCACCCCTCCACTTT.

The chain employs TRBV4-1 and TRBJ2-7, with D possibly matching TRBD2 (6 bases). V lost 4 bases to trimming and J lost 6 bases, with 16 bases between them. The CDR3 extends over 14 amino acids. CDR1 MGHRA and CDR2 YSYEKL come from the germline V gene. The CDR3 sequence: CASSRGTSLVEQYF. The CDR3 DNA is TGCGCCAGCAGCCGGGGGACTTCTCTCGTCGAGCAGTACTTC.

A single count supports this clone. The gene calls are TRBV4-2 and TRBJ2-3, with D uncertain. The CDR3 is made up of 14 amino acids. Germline V gene data show CDR1 as LGHNA and CDR2 as YNFKEQ. V was shortened by 0 bases and J by 4 bases, with 8 bases between the two germline ends. Here the CDR3 DNA reads TGTGCCAGCAGCCAAGACCCAATGGCAGATACGCAGTATTTT. Protein: CASSQDPMADTQYF.

The V gene is TRBV27, the J gene TRBJ2-4; possibly TRBD1 for D (5 bases). This CDR3 comprises 17 residues. The V gene lost 6 bases and the J gene lost 0 bases, with 18 bases spanning the gap. Germline V gene lookup returns CDR1 MNHEY and CDR2 SMNVEV (reference sequence). The CDR3 DNA reads as TGTGCCAGCAGACCCATCTATGGGGCCCGAGCCAAAAACATTCAGTACTTC. Its protein product is CASRPIYGARAKNIQYF.